The entry below describes one T cell receptor beta chain. The data are from a study of cytomegalovirus exposure and HLA in healthy donors. Amplification used 60 Vbeta primers and 13 Jbeta primers. This table comes from immunoSEQ multiplex PCR, and its TCRdb copy is limited to in-frame clones, with some not included. The sample shows 200,000 to 250,000 clones, 79% of them seen only once. The CDR3 sequence is 13 residues long. V gave up 7 bases and J gave up 0 bases, with 10 bases separating them. The germline V gene has CDR1 SGHTA and CDR2 FQGNSA. This receptor was obtained from a man aged 45 to 65 in good health and CMV-seronegative. The sample taken for sequencing was PBMCs. This chain connects TRBV7-2 to TRBJ2-7; TRBD2 is a possible D gene (6 bases). DNA of the CDR3: TGTGCCAGCACCCCGGGAGTCTCCTACGAGCAGTACTTC. This gives the protein CASTPGVSYEQYF.